This entry is about one T cell receptor beta chain. The antigen is unknown. The PCR made use of 60 Vbeta and 13 Jbeta primers. Profiled with immunoSEQ multiplex PCR; TCRdb holds only in-frame clones, not every one. This table has about 90,000 clones, approximately 79% appearing once. The data stem from a study of cytomegalovirus exposure and HLA in healthy donors. Study outcomes and limitations: About 180 TCR beta chains were listed as cytomegalovirus-associated.

Sequencing input: PBMCs. This receptor was identified in a man aged 25 to 45 in good health and CMV-seronegative.

CDR3 DNA sequence: TGTGCCAGCAGTTACTCGGGGGGTAGGTACGAGCAGTACTTC. It specifies CASSYSGGRYEQYF. This rearrangement joins TRBV6-5 to TRBJ2-7; D is possibly TRBD2 (6 bases). Germline CDR1 is MNHEY and CDR2 is SVGAGI. This CDR3 has 14 amino acids. The germline V and J ends were trimmed by 0 bases and 4 bases, with 10 bases remaining between them.